Listed here are 7 T cell receptor beta chains from one sample, sequenced in a study of cytomegalovirus exposure and HLA in healthy donors (dated by TCRdb to about 2017). The library was prepared using the immunoSEQ multiplex PCR assay. For the multiplex PCR, a mixture combining 60 forward primers for TCR Vbeta segments and 13 reverse primers for TCR Jbeta segments was used. TCRdb re-hosts the immuneACCESS table, in-frame sequences only. Its copies lack some clones; in the studies checked, an unresolved V gene accounts for under half of them, and the cause for the rest is not known. The table for this sample lists roughly 180,000 clones; about three quarters of them were counted only once. About 3.8% of the sample comes from the top ten. Sequencing was done on a sample of PBMCs. The source of these receptors is a woman aged 55 to 70 in good health and CMV-seropositive.

This chain joins TRBV18 and TRBJ1-6; TRBD1 matches at 10 bases. V lost 6 bases, J lost 9 bases, and 8 bases stayed unmatched. Germline V gene sequence: CDR1 KGHSH, CDR2 LQKENI. The CDR3 length is 15 residues. CDR3 in DNA: TGTGCCAGCTCCCCCGGGGGACAGGGGATTTCACCCCTCCACTTT. Its protein product is CASSPGGQGISPLHF.

V gene TRBV6-1 combines with J gene TRBJ2-5, with 12 bases that match TRBD2. From germline, CDR1 is MNHNS and CDR2 SASEGT. This CDR3 spans 15 amino acids. V lost 8 bases to trimming and J lost 5 bases; unmatched junction nucleotides: 9. Here the CDR3 reads CASQEASGGVETQYF. CDR3 sequence (DNA): TGTGCCAGCCAGGAGGCTAGCGGGGGGGTGGAGACCCAGTACTTC.

The chain links TRBV19 to TRBJ1-5; 10 bases align to TRBD1. The germline CDR1 and CDR2 sequences are LNHDA and SQIVND (reference sequence). With 4 bases clipped from V and 7 bases from J, the junction kept 10 bases outside the gene matches. The CDR3 runs to 16 residues. Here the CDR3 reads CASSTIRQGAGQPQHF. DNA for the CDR3: TGTGCCAGTAGTACCATCAGACAGGGGGCGGGACAGCCCCAGCATTTT.

Here the CDR3 DNA reads TGTGCCACCAGCAGAGATCGGGGGAGCTCCTACGAGCAGTACTTC. Translated, it gives CATSRDRGSSYEQYF. The rearrangement joins TRBV15 to TRBJ2-7; D is perhaps TRBD2 (6 bases). In germline, CDR1 is LNHNV, CDR2 YYDKDF (reference sequence). The CDR3 runs to 15 residues. V was clipped by 0 bases and J by 0 bases, with 9 bases between them.

The CDR3 loop is CASSPPEPFSGYSYNEQFF. The DNA of the CDR3 is TGTGCCAGCTCACCCCCCGAACCATTTAGCGGTTACTCCTACAATGAGCAGTTCTTC. The rearrangement joins TRBV18 to TRBJ2-1; maybe TRBD2 (6 bases). V dropped 3 bases and J dropped 0 bases, with 21 bases sitting between them. The CDR3 is 19 amino acids. Looked up from germline, CDR1 is KGHSH and CDR2 is LQKENI.

J is TRBJ2-7 and V is TRBV11-2; D unclear. Per germline, CDR1 SGHAT and CDR2 FQNNGV. V was shortened by 1 base and J by 0 bases, with 10 bases between the two germline ends. The CDR3 loop spans 15 amino acids. CDR3 sequence (DNA): TGTGCCAGCAGCTTAGGCGCGTCTTACTCCTACGAGCAGTACTTC. It codes for CASSLGASYSYEQYF. The variable domain in full, with the rest retrieved from reference TRBV11-2 and TRBJ2-7, is EAGVAQSPRYKIIEKRQSVAFWCNPISGHATLYWYQQILGQGPKLLIQFQNNGVVDDSQLPKDRFSAERLKGVDSTLKIQPAKLEDSAVYLCASSLGASYSYEQYFGPGTRLTVT.

A single count supports this clone. The chain uses TRBV7-2 and TRBJ2-7; possibly TRBD2 for D (6 bases). V was shortened by 1 base and J by 5 bases, with 15 bases between the two germline ends. The CDR3 extends over 15 amino acids. Germline V gene lookup returns CDR1 SGHTA and CDR2 FQGNSA. The chain's CDR3 is CASSLDRGVWNEQYF. In nucleotides, the CDR3 is TGTGCCAGCAGCTTAGACCGCGGGGTCTGGAACGAGCAGTACTTC.